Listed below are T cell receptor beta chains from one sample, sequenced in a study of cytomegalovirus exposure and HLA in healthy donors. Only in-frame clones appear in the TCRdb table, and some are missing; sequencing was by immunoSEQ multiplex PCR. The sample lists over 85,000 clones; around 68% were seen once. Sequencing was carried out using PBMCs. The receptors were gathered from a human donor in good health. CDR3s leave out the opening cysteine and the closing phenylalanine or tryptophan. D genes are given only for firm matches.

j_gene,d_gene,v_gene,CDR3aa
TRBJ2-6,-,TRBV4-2,ASSQESGSGANVLT
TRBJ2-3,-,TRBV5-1,ASSSIAASTDTQY
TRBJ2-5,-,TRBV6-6,ASSYPSEETQY
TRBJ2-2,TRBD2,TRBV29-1,SVAGVAGELF
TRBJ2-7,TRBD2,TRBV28,ASSLYRLAGDYEQY
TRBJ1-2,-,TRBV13,ASSLFRDYYSGYT
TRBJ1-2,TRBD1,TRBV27,ASSFSGQVTNYGYT
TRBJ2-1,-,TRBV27,ASSLITGSSYNEQF
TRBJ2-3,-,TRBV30,AWSVPGGRRDTQY
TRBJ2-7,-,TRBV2,ASSLRQVINYEQY
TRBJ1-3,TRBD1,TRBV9,ASSPSTGFGNTIY
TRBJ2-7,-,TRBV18,ASSLNGGQVLYEQY
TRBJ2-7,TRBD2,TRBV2,ASSELKRASGGPYEQC
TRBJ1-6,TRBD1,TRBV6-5,ASRPGQGWAPLH
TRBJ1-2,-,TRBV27,ASSLSLGGLGGYT
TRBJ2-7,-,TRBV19,ASAGTPLSYEQY
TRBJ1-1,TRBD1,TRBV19,ASSIGGQGAGTEAF
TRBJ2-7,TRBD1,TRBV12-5,ASGLPSTGVNSYEQY
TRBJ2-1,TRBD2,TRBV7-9,ASSPPGRTSGISYNEQF
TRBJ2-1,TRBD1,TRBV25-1,ASSVTGAHEQF
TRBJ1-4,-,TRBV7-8,ASSTRTTGISNEKLF
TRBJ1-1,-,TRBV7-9,ASSFGGEAF
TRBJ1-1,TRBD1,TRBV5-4,ASSLGTGATEAF
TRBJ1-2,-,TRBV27,ASSSLDDGYT
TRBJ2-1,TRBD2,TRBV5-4,ASSPGGGYNEQF
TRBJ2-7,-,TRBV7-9,ASSLGSDEQY
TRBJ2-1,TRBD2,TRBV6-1,ASTGGRYNEQF
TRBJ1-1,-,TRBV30,AWRKQGWTEAF
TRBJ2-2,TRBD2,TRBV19,ASSIAAAGGRAGELF
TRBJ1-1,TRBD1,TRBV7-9,ASSLLGSRGMNTEAF
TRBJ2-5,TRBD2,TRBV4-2,ASSQDSQLAGGPGETQY
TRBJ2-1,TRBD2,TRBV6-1,ASSEAAGGYNEQF
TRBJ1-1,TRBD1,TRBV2,VSKKGGRMNTEAF
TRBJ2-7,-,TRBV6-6,ASSNRDLETYEQY
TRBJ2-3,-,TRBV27,ASTRSGSTDTQY
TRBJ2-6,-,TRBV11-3,ASSPGPDSGANVLT
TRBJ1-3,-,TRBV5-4,ASSFGSGNTIY
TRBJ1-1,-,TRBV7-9,SSSPGGTEAF
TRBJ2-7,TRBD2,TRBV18,ASSPPSSGILREQY
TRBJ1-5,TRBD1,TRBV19,ASSMAGGSNQPQH
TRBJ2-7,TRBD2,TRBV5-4,ASSLEGGRGEQY
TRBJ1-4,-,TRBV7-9,ASSAGRGNEKLF
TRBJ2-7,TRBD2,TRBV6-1,ASSEAVSSGYEQY
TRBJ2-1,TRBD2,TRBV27,ASSLPGTRHNEQF
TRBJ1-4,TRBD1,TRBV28,AIGQGITNEKLF
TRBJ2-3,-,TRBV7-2,ASSLVGRTDTQY
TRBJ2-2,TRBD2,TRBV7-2,ASSLVVASGVSNTGELF
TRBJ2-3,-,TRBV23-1,ASSPGNTDTQY
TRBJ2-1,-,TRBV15,ATSRDLGYHNEQF
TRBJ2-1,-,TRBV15,ATSSGGSYNEQF
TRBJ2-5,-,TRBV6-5,ASSTGIGETQY
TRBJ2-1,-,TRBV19,ASSIEREGDQF
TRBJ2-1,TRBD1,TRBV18,ASSPRDRGNEQF